Detailed here is one T cell receptor beta chain. One end of the junction does not line up with germline, which may come from a read error. Germline V lookup: CDR1 SEHNR, CDR2 FQNEAQ (reference sequence). This CDR3 has 14 amino acids. The authors reverse transcribed roughly 0.5 to 1 ug RNA with random hexamers. TCRdb recomputed calls from the immunoSEQ multiplex PCR reads with MiXCR, one row per CDR3 protein. The sample has over 200,000 distinct CDR3 sequences, 85% to 95% seen once. This sample was included in a study of CD8 T cells in Susac syndrome. Sequencing input: CD4+ T cells from PBMCs. The source is a human donor with multiple sclerosis. The rearrangement uses TRBV7-9 and TRBJ2-3, with D maybe TRBD2 (5 bases). CDR3 sequence: CASSLAHRTDTQYF. CDR3 sequence (DNA): TGTGCCAGCAGCCTAGCCCATCGGACAGATACGCAGTATTTT.